One and the same sample provided the 29 T cell receptor beta chains below, sequenced in a study of identical twins. TCRdb reprocessed the 5' RACE reads with MiXCR, giving one entry per CDR3 protein. The repertoire holds approximately 700,000 distinct CDR3 sequences, about 20% seen once, with about an eighth in the top ten. These records were also assigned to another study, of T cells expressing NK-cell markers.

Source material: PBMCs. The receptors derive from a woman in her late teens or twenties in good health.

This clonotype showed up just a few times. CDR3 DNA sequence: TGCGCCAGCAGCCCCGGCGGGACAGCTCGACAAGAGACCCAGTACTTC. This translates into CASSPGGTARQETQYF. This chain links TRBV5-1 with TRBJ2-5; maybe TRBD1 (7 bases). The CDR3 runs 16 residues. The V and J ends lost 4 bases and 2 bases respectively, with 18 bases between them. The germline V gene encodes CDR1 SGHRS and CDR2 YFSETQ.

The chain links TRBV7-9 to TRBJ2-1; 7 nucleotides agree with TRBD1. CDR1 is SEHNR and CDR2 is FQNEAQ in the germline V gene (reference sequence). J lost 2 bases, V lost 5 bases, and 6 bases had no gene match. The CDR3 contains 15 residues. The CDR3 bases are TGTGCCAGCAGCCCTACTGACAGGGCCTACAATGAGCAGTTCTTC. Its protein product is CASSPTDRAYNEQFF. Supplemented by reference TRBV7-9 and TRBJ2-1, the full variable domain reads DTGVSQNPRHKITKRGQNVTFRCDPISEHNRLYWYRQTLGQGPEFLTYFQNEAQLEKSRLLSDRFSAERPKGSFSTLEIQRTEQGDSAMYLCASSPTDRAYNEQFFGPGTRLTVL.

The rearrangement joins TRBV6-5 to TRBJ2-3; 15 bases are shared with TRBD2. With V trimmed by 5 bases and J by 4 bases, 10 bases remained unmatched. There are 18 residues in the CDR3. The germline V gene encodes CDR1 MNHEY and CDR2 SVGAGI. Here the CDR3 DNA reads TGTGCCAGCAGTCCCTCGGGACTAGCGGGGGGAGGCGCAGATACGCAGTATTTT. Translation: CASSPSGLAGGGADTQYF.

The V and J genes are TRBV5-1 and TRBJ2-1; TRBD2 aligns across 11 bases. The J segment lost 3 bases and the V segment lost 5 bases, leaving 4 bases of the junction unmatched. CDR1 SGHRS and CDR2 YFSETQ come from the germline V gene. The CDR3 has 15 residues. CDR3 sequence: CASSQLAGDYNEQFF. DNA for the CDR3: TGCGCCAGCAGTCAACTAGCGGGAGACTACAATGAGCAGTTCTTC.

The chain couples TRBV19 to TRBJ1-5; D unresolved. This CDR3 has 13 amino acids. Germline-derived CDR1 and CDR2 are LNHDA and SQIVND (reference sequence). The V end was cut by 3 bases, the J end by 2 bases, with 5 bases between. CDR3 region: CASSMVGNQPQHF. The DNA of the CDR3 is TGTGCCAGTAGTATGGTCGGCAATCAGCCCCAGCATTTT.

The chain uses TRBV29-1 and TRBJ2-5, with TRBD2 matching 8 bases. V lost 7 bases and J lost 3; bases outside the gene matches: 4. Germline V lookup: CDR1 SQVTM, CDR2 ANQGSEA. This CDR3 has 12 residues. Here the CDR3 DNA reads TGCAGCGCCACTAGCGGTGAAGAGACCCAGTACTTC. Translation gives CSATSGEETQYF. The full variable domain, in which reference TRBV29-1 and TRBJ2-5 provide the parts outside the CDR3, is SAVISQKPSRDICQRGTSLTIQCQVDSQVTMMFWYRQQPGQSLTLIATANQGSEATYESGFVIDKFPISRPNLTFSTLTVSNMSPEDSSIYLCSATSGEETQYFGPGTRLLVL.

This clonotype was seen many times. The chain has TRBV9 and TRBJ2-7, with TRBD2 identical over 8 bases. Germline CDR1 and CDR2: SGDLS and YYNGEE. J was trimmed by 3 bases and V by 0 bases; bases with no gene match: 2. The CDR3 loop spans 14 amino acids. DNA of the CDR3: TGTGCCAGCAGCGTAGGGGCGGGGGGCTACGAGCAGTACTTC. Translation: CASSVGAGGYEQYF.

This clonotype was counted a few times. V and J are TRBV12-3 or TRBV12-4 and TRBJ2-5, with D tentatively TRBD1 (6 bases). Trimming left V 4 bases short and J 1 base short, with 13 bases between. The CDR3 loop spans 15 amino acids. The CDR3 sequence is CASSYGRGAQETQYF. The CDR3 bases are TGTGCCAGCAGTTACGGCAGGGGAGCCCAAGAGACCCAGTACTTC.

This chain links TRBV15 with TRBJ1-3; D is uncertain. The CDR3 has 15 residues. The V gene lost 0 bases and the J gene lost 3 bases, with 9 bases spanning the gap. Germline V gene data show CDR1 as LNHNV and CDR2 as YYDKDF (reference sequence). Here the CDR3 reads CATSRDQLVGNTIYF. The CDR3 nucleotides read TGTGCCACCAGCAGAGATCAATTAGTTGGAAACACCATATATTTT.

This clonotype came up a few times. V is TRBV11-2 and J is TRBJ2-1; D may be TRBD2 (5 bases). This CDR3 is built from 15 residues. Germline CDR1 and CDR2: SGHAT and FQNNGV. Trimming cost V 0 bases and J 6 bases, with 12 bases left between them. The CDR3: CASSLELGLANEQFF. The CDR3 DNA is TGTGCCAGCAGCTTAGAACTTGGTCTAGCCAATGAGCAGTTCTTC.

V usage is TRBV6-2 or TRBV6-3 and J usage is TRBJ1-2; no reliable D call. Germline loops: CDR1 MNHEY, CDR2 SVGEGT. The CDR3 is 13 amino acids. The ends were cut back, 5 bases at V and 4 bases at J, with 11 bases in the middle. The CDR3 loop is CASSRRSFYGYTF. The CDR3 nucleotides read TGTGCCAGCAGTCGGCGGAGCTTCTATGGCTACACCTTC.

This chain joins TRBV12-3 or TRBV12-4 and TRBJ1-5, with D possibly matching TRBD1 (5 bases). The CDR3 is 12 amino acids. The V and J ends lost 4 bases and 9 bases respectively, with 10 bases between them. CDR3 nucleotides: TGTGCCAGCAGTTCTAGCGGGGGGCCCCAGCATTTT. It yields the protein CASSSSGGPQHF.

Concerning this clonotype: The junction and the germline gene differ at one end; a read error may be behind it. J is TRBJ2-2 and V is TRBV20-1; TRBD2 matches at 11 bases. The CDR3 is 15 amino acids. Germline-derived CDR1 and CDR2 are DFQATT and SNEGSKA (reference sequence). Here the CDR3 DNA reads TGCAGCGCTATCATAGCGGGGGGGATGTCCGGGGAGCTGTTTTTT. This codes for CSAIIAGGMSGELFF.

The rearrangement joins TRBV15 to TRBJ2-2; 7 bases fit TRBD1. Germline assignment: CDR1 LNHNV and CDR2 YYDKDF (reference sequence). V lost 5 bases and J lost 3; bases outside the gene matches: 6. The CDR3 length is 15 residues. CDR3 coding DNA: TGTGCCACCAGCCGAGGGGGCAGGGACACCGGGGAGCTGTTTTTT. Amino acid sequence: CATSRGGRDTGELFF.

This clonotype came up a few times. The chain is built from TRBV11-2 and TRBJ2-1, with 14 bases identical to TRBD2. The CDR3 covers 18 residues. Germline CDR1 and CDR2: SGHAT and FQNNGV. Trimming cost V 7 bases and J 10 bases; bases outside gene matches: 18. CDR3 nucleotide sequence: TGTGCCAGCATATCCCGGGAGTTCGGGACTAGCGGGGGACTCGAGCAGTTCTTC. As protein: CASISREFGTSGGLEQFF.

The J gene is TRBJ2-1, the V gene TRBV20-1, with D perhaps matching TRBD2 (6 bases). Per the germline V gene, CDR1 is DFQATT and CDR2 is SNEGSKA (reference sequence). V was pared by 2 bases and J by 3 bases, with 14 bases between. The CDR3 is 15 residues long. The CDR3 sequence: CSARPGGANYNEQFF. The CDR3, as DNA: TGCAGTGCTAGACCAGGCGGGGCTAACTACAATGAGCAGTTCTTC.

This clonotype was observed a few times. The CDR3 DNA reads as TGTGCCAGCAGCGTAGCGGGAGGGATACGGAATCAGCCCCAGCATTTT. Protein: CASSVAGGIRNQPQHF. The chain couples TRBV9 to TRBJ1-5; no reliable D call. The CDR3 has 16 amino acids. Germline CDR1 reads SGDLS; CDR2 reads YYNGEE. Deletions cut 0 bases from V and 4 bases from J, with 14 bases between.

The chain couples TRBV9 to TRBJ2-1; 7 bases map to TRBD1. V was clipped by 2 bases and J by 10 bases; unmatched bases: 9. The CDR3 is 14 residues long. Germline CDR1 SGDLS, CDR2 YYNGEE. The CDR3 coding sequence is TGTGCCAGCAGCGTTGACAGGGAAGGCGGGGAGCAGTTCTTC. It encodes CASSVDREGGEQFF.

The table lists this clonotype with a few counts. The chain joins TRBV12-3 or TRBV12-4 to TRBJ1-2; D possibly corresponds to TRBD1 (5 bases). This CDR3 is built from 15 residues. Trimming left V 6 bases short and J 4 bases short, with 18 bases between. DNA of the CDR3: TGTGCCAGCAGCCACACAGATCGGGGGACCTATGGCTACACCTTC. It translates to CASSHTDRGTYGYTF.

This sequence joins TRBV12-3 or TRBV12-4 and TRBJ2-5, with a weak D call TRBD1 (5 bases). The CDR3 consists of 12 residues. Between the trimmed V and J ends, which lost 5 bases and 3 bases, there was a span of 7 bases. The CDR3 loop reads CASSGHEETQYF. As DNA, the CDR3 is TGTGCCAGCAGTGGACACGAAGAGACCCAGTACTTC.

There are a few counts of this clonotype. V usage is TRBV5-1 and J usage is TRBJ2-3; 11 bases align to TRBD2. V trimming: 0 bases; J trimming: 0 bases; junction bases outside the gene matches: 6. Germline assignment: CDR1 SGHRS and CDR2 YFSETQ. The CDR3 runs to 18 residues. For the CDR3, the DNA is TGCGCCAGCAGCTTGGGCCTAGCGGGGGGCGGGAGCACAGATACGCAGTATTTT. Protein: CASSLGLAGGGSTDTQYF.

This clonotype was picked up a small number of times. This chain uses TRBV20-1 with TRBJ2-5; 10 bases fit TRBD1. The CDR3 has 14 amino acids. CDR1 and CDR2 (germline): DFQATT, SNEGSKA (reference sequence). V lost 7 bases to trimming and J lost 6 bases; unmatched junction nucleotides: 11. The chain's CDR3 is CSVEGGQGRKTQYF. As DNA, the CDR3 is TGCAGTGTTGAGGGGGGACAGGGGAGGAAGACCCAGTACTTC.

In this sample, this clonotype turned up a few times. This chain links TRBV29-1 with TRBJ2-5, with no clear D. V was trimmed by 2 bases and J by 0 bases, leaving 7 bases between them. Germline CDR1 is SQVTM and CDR2 is ANQGSEA. This CDR3 is built from 13 residues. The chain's CDR3 is CSVERPNQETQYF. The CDR3 region has the DNA TGCAGCGTTGAAAGACCGAACCAAGAGACCCAGTACTTC.

The rearrangement links TRBV5-1 to TRBJ2-3, with a weak D call TRBD2 (5 bases). Trimming left V 3 bases short and J 4 bases short, with 9 bases between. Germline V gene sequence: CDR1 SGHRS, CDR2 YFSETQ. The CDR3 is 13 residues long. DNA for the CDR3: TGCGCCAGCAGCTCTTCGGGATCAGATACGCAGTATTTT. Amino acids: CASSSSGSDTQYF.

At least ten counts were recorded for this clonotype. The chain joins TRBV7-2 to TRBJ1-4; 8 bases agree with TRBD1. From germline, CDR1 is SGHTA and CDR2 FQGNSA. The CDR3 covers 13 residues. With 3 bases clipped from V and 6 bases from J, the junction kept 0 bases outside the gene matches. This chain's CDR3 is CASSLGQDEKLFF. CDR3 DNA: TGTGCCAGCAGCTTGGGACAGGATGAAAAACTGTTTTTT.

The table lists this clonotype with a few counts. The chain carries TRBV2 and TRBJ2-1; perhaps D is TRBD1 or TRBD2 (5 bases each). Germline values: CDR1 SNHLY, CDR2 FYNNEI. This CDR3 has 11 residues. Deletions cut 8 bases from V and 8 bases from J, with 10 bases between. CDR3 DNA: TGTGCCAGCGGTGGGGGATATGAGCAGTTCTTC. The encoded protein is CASGGGYEQFF. Variable domain in full (rest from reference TRBV2 and TRBJ2-1): EPEVTQTPSHQVTQMGQEVILRCVPISNHLYFYWYRQILGQKVEFLVSFYNNEISEKSEIFDDQFSVERPDGSNFTLKIRSTKLEDSAMYFCASGGGYEQFFGPGTRLTVL.

The sample holds one count of this clonotype. The chain links TRBV4-3 to TRBJ2-3; D remains ambiguous. Germline values: CDR1 LGHNA, CDR2 YSLEER. V lost 1 base to trimming and J lost 6 bases, with 17 bases between them. The CDR3 runs 16 residues. CDR3 sequence (DNA): TGCGCCAGCAGCCAAGGTCCAGCCCAAACAACCGATACGCAGTATTTT. Protein sequence: CASSQGPAQTTDTQYF.

This clonotype was seen a handful of times. The chain joins TRBV5-1 to TRBJ2-4, with 9 positions matching TRBD1. This CDR3 spans 19 amino acids. Germline CDR1 and CDR2: SGHRS and YFSETQ. The V and J ends lost 0 bases and 1 base, in that order; junction bases with no gene match: 11. CDR3 DNA sequence: TGCGCCAGCAGCTTGGTGGCTGAACACAGGGGGCAGGCCAAAAACATTCAGTACTTC. Amino acid sequence: CASSLVAEHRGQAKNIQYF.

This clonotype has just a few counts. The chain employs TRBV12-3 or TRBV12-4 and TRBJ2-7; 7 positions agree with TRBD1. The J segment lost 7 bases and the V segment lost 6 bases, leaving 9 bases of the junction unmatched. The CDR3 is made up of 13 amino acids. CDR3 loop: CASRGDRAFEQYF. The CDR3 DNA reads TGTGCCAGCAGAGGCGACAGGGCCTTTGAGCAGTACTTC.